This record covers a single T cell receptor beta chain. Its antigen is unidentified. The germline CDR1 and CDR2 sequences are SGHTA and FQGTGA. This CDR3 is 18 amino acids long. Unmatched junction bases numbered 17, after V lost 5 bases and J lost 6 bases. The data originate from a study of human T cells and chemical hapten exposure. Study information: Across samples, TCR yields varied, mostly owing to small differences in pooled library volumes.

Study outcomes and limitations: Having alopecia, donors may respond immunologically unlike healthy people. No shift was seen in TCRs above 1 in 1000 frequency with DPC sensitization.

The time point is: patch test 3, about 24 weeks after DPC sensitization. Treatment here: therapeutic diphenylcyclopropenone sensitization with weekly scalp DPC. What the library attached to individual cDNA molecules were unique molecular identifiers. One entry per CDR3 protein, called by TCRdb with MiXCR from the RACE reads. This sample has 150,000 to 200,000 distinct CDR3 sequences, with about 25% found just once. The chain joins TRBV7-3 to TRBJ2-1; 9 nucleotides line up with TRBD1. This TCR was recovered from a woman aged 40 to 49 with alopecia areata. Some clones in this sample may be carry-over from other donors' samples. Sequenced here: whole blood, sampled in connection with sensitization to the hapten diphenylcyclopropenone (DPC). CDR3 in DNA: TGTGCCAGCAGCATAAACCAGCCCGGGACAGGGTATAGCAATGAGCAGTTCTTC. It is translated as CASSINQPGTGYSNEQFF.